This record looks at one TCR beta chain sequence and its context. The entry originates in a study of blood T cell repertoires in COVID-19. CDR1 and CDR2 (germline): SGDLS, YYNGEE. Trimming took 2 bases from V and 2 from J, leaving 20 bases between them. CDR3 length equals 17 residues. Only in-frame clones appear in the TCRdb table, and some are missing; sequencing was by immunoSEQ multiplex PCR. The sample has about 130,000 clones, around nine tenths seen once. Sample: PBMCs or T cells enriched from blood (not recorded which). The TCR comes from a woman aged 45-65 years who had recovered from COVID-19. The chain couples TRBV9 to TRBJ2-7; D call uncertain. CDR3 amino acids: CASSVTALTPGTYEQYF. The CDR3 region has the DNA TGTGCCAGCAGCGTCACCGCCCTGACTCCGGGTACCTACGAGCAGTACTTC.